This TCR beta chain is drawn from a study of CD8 T cells in ankylosing spondylitis. MiXCR, applied by TCRdb to the 5' RACE reads, yields one record per CDR3 protein. The top ten clones hold around 1% of a sample with about 340,000 distinct CDR3 sequences, approximately 15% of them seen once. The CDR3 consists of 11 residues. Per the germline V gene, CDR1 is SQVTM and CDR2 is ANQGSEA. The V end was cut by 4 bases, the J end by 4 bases, with 7 bases between. Findings and caveats of the study: Characteristic of ankylosing spondylitis blood, it appeared, was a TCR beta motif comprising about eight highly homologous variants. Enrichment of disease-linked clones was reportedly significant in matched ankylosing spondylitis synovial fluid. Within peripheral blood, clones linked to disease were CD8+ and relatively rare.

The sample holds many counts of this clonotype. The antigen remains undetermined. The chain carries TRBV29-1 and TRBJ2-5; D unclear. Sequenced input: blood, either unsorted or a sorted T cell fraction (not recorded which). This clonotype originated in a male donor with ankylosing spondylitis or in good health (not recorded which). CDR3: CSVGSRETQYF. DNA for the CDR3: TGCAGCGTTGGTAGTCGAGAGACCCAGTACTTC.